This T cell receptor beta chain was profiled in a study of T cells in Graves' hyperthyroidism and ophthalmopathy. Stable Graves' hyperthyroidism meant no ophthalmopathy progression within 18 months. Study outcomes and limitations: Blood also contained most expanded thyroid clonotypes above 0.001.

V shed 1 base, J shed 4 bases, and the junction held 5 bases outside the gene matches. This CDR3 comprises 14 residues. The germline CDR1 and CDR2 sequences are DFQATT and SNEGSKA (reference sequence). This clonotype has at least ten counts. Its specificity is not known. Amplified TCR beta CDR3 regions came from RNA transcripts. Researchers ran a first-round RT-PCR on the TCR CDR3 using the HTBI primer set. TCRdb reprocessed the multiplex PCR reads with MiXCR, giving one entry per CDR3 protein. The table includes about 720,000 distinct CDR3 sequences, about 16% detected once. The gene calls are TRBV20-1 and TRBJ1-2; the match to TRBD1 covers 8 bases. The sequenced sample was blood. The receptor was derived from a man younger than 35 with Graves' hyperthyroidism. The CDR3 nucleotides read TGCAGTGCTAGAGGCTACAGGGGGGGCTATGGCTACACCTTC. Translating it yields CSARGYRGGYGYTF.